Each of the 25 T cell receptor beta chains below was sequenced from the same sample in a study of high-grade serous ovarian cancer treatment subgroups. Sequencing was performed with immunoSEQ multiplex PCR; in TCRdb, only in-frame clones are kept and a portion is missing. This sample has thousands of clones, with 68% found just once. Tumor samples were obtained before definitive surgery or chemotherapy. Sample: tumor tissue. The receptors here all came from a human donor with high-grade serous ovarian cancer.

The genes are TRBV6-1 and TRBJ1-2; D may be TRBD1 (5 bases). Trimming pared 2 bases from V and 4 bases from J, leaving 8 bases between. CDR1 MNHNS and CDR2 SASEGT come from the germline V gene. The CDR3 has 13 residues. CDR3 in amino acids: CASSENRFYGYTF. Written as DNA, the CDR3 is TGTGCCAGCAGTGAAAACAGGTTCTATGGCTACACCTTC.

This sequence joins TRBV19 and TRBJ2-5, with 14 bases that match TRBD2. J was trimmed by 0 bases and V by 4 bases; bases with no gene match: 4. The CDR3 extends over 17 amino acids. Germline CDR1 LNHDA, CDR2 SQIVND (reference sequence). In nucleotides, the CDR3 is TGTGCCAGTAGTACCCCGGGACTAGCGGGGGACCAAGAGACCCAGTACTTC. Translated: CASSTPGLAGDQETQYF.

The chain is built from TRBV7-8 and TRBJ2-1, with TRBD2 matching 8 bases. From germline, CDR1 is SGHVS and CDR2 FQNEAQ. CDR3 length: 15 amino acids. The V segment lost 3 bases and the J segment 7 bases; nucleotides outside the gene matches: 8. The CDR3 protein is CASSFLPGGNNEQFF. The CDR3 bases are TGTGCCAGCAGCTTTTTACCGGGGGGGAATAATGAGCAGTTCTTC.

The V call is TRBV7-2, the J call TRBJ2-7, with D tentatively TRBD2 (6 bases). CDR3 length equals 16 residues. V gave up 2 bases and J gave up 0 bases, with 14 bases separating them. CDR1 is SGHTA and CDR2 is FQGNSA in the germline V gene. The CDR3 protein is CASSLLSGDSSYEQYF. Written as DNA, the CDR3 is TGTGCCAGCAGCTTACTTTCGGGAGACAGCTCCTACGAGCAGTACTTC.

This clone was seen a few times. CDR3 residues: CASRASVYSGANVLTF. CDR3 nucleotide sequence: TGTGCCAGCAGGGCTAGCGTCTACTCTGGGGCCAACGTCCTGACTTTC. The chain combines TRBV5-5 with TRBJ2-6, with D possibly matching TRBD2 (6 bases). The V gene's germline CDR1 is SGHKS and CDR2 YYEKEE (reference sequence). CDR3 length: 16 residues. Deletions cut 5 bases from V and 0 bases from J, with 12 bases between.

V gene TRBV7-9 combines with J gene TRBJ2-2, with TRBD1 matching over 7 bases. Trimming cost V 10 bases and J 5 bases; bases outside gene matches: 7. The germline V gene has CDR1 SEHNR and CDR2 FQNEAQ (reference sequence). CDR3 length: 13 amino acids. CDR3 in amino acids: CAIPGQRTGELFF. CDR3 bases: TGTGCCATTCCGGGACAGAGGACCGGGGAGCTGTTTTTT.

This clone rates as medium-sized. The gene calls are TRBV11-2 and TRBJ2-7; 9 bases fit TRBD2. The CDR3 consists of 16 residues. V lost 5 bases, J lost 1 base, and 9 bases stayed unmatched. Per the germline V gene, CDR1 is SGHAT and CDR2 is FQNNGV. CDR3 in amino acids: CASSPGASGDSYEQYF. CDR3 nucleotide sequence: TGTGCCAGCAGCCCCGGGGCTAGCGGGGATTCCTACGAGCAGTACTTC.

V and J are TRBV30 and TRBJ1-1; tentative D call: TRBD1 (6 bases). The CDR3 sequence is 16 residues long. V was cut by 0 bases and J by 11 bases, with 25 bases left in between. Germline V gene data show CDR1 as GTSNPN and CDR2 as SVGIG (reference sequence). The CDR3 loop is CAWSVKVMRTATSAFF. CDR3 in DNA: TGTGCCTGGAGTGTAAAAGTGATGAGGACAGCAACCTCCGCTTTCTTT.

The chain carries TRBV25-1 and TRBJ1-4; D might be TRBD1 (5 bases). The V end was cut by 5 bases, the J end by 7 bases, with 17 bases between. This CDR3 has 15 amino acids. Per the germline V gene, CDR1 is MGHDK and CDR2 is SYGVNS. CDR3: CASSTARGGGEKLFF. The DNA of the CDR3 is TGTGCCAGCAGTACGGCGAGGGGTGGTGGTGAAAAACTGTTTTTT.

The V and J genes are TRBV7-3 and TRBJ1-5, with D perhaps matching TRBD1 (5 bases). The CDR3 sequence is 15 residues long. The V end was cut by 1 base, the J end by 1 base, with 8 bases between. Germline V gene lookup returns CDR1 SGHTA and CDR2 FQGTGA. The CDR3 protein is CASSLNGDSNQPQHF. The CDR3 nucleotides are TGTGCCAGCAGCTTAAACGGGGACAGCAATCAGCCCCAGCATTTT. Using reference TRBV7-3 and TRBJ1-5 for the parts outside the CDR3, the full variable domain is GAGVSQTPSNKVTEKGKYVELRCDPISGHTALYWYRQSLGQGPEFLIYFQGTGAADDSGLPNDRFFAVRPEGSVSTLKIQRTERGDSAVYLCASSLNGDSNQPQHFGDGTRLSIL.

The V gene is TRBV28, the J gene TRBJ1-2; 7 bases line up with TRBD1. Germline assignment: CDR1 MDHEN and CDR2 SYDVKM. This CDR3 spans 12 amino acids. Trimming removed 6 bases from V and 4 bases from J; junction bases left unmatched: 2. The CDR3 bases are TGTGCCAGCAGCCGGGACAGCTATGGCTACACCTTC. This sequence encodes CASSRDSYGYTF.

V gene TRBV27 combines with J gene TRBJ1-6; no reliable D call. The CDR3 length is 14 residues. Germline loops: CDR1 MNHEY, CDR2 SMNVEV (reference sequence). V shed 8 bases and J shed 8 bases, with 16 bases lying between them. The CDR3 sequence is CASSPSRSDSPLHF. Here the CDR3 DNA reads TGTGCCAGCTCCCCGAGCCGTTCGGATTCACCCCTCCACTTT.

The rearrangement uses TRBV7-2 and TRBJ2-5, with 11 bases fitting TRBD2. V trimming: 4 bases; J trimming: 2 bases; junction bases outside the gene matches: 3. The CDR3 is made up of 15 amino acids. Looked up from germline, CDR1 is SGHTA and CDR2 is FQGNSA. The DNA of the CDR3 is TGTGCCAGCAGCTCGGGACTAGCGGTACAAGAGACCCAGTACTTC. It specifies CASSSGLAVQETQYF. The full variable domain, its missing parts supplied by reference TRBV7-2 and TRBJ2-5, is GAGVSQSPSNKVTEKGKDVELRCDPISGHTALYWYRQSLGQGLEFLIYFQGNSAPDKSGLPSDRFSAERTGGSVSTLTIQRTQQEDSAVYLCASSSGLAVQETQYFGPGTRLLVL.

The chain couples TRBV7-6 to TRBJ1-6; perhaps TRBD1 as D (5 bases). The CDR3 spans 16 residues. Germline CDR1 is SGHVS and CDR2 is FNYEAQ. V lost 5 bases and J lost 5, with 16 bases in between. The CDR3 nucleotides are TGTGCCAGCAGCAAATTAAGGTCGGGGGATAATTCACCCCTCCACTTT. This translates into CASSKLRSGDNSPLHF.

V is TRBV6-1 and J is TRBJ2-3, with unresolved D. Trimming cost V 10 bases and J 2 bases, with 10 bases left between them. Germline V lookup: CDR1 MNHNS, CDR2 SASEGT. The CDR3 has 12 amino acids. The CDR3 sequence is CAISFSTDTQYF. The CDR3 region has the DNA TGTGCCATCTCCTTTTCCACAGATACGCAGTATTTT.

This clone is large. The V gene is TRBV6-5, the J gene TRBJ2-7, with D unresolved. The CDR3 is made up of 14 amino acids. Trimming left V 0 bases short and J 5 bases short, with 11 bases between. The V gene's germline CDR1 is MNHEY and CDR2 SVGAGI. Here the CDR3 DNA reads TGTGCCAGCAGTTACTCGAGTTCAGGCCACGAGCAGTACTTC. Amino acid sequence: CASSYSSSGHEQYF.

As for this clone: This CDR3 is also generated by other DNA sequences in the sample. The rearrangement joins TRBV4-1 to TRBJ1-1; unclear D gene. The germline CDR1 and CDR2 sequences are MGHRA and YSYEKL. The CDR3 is 14 residues long. Trimming cost V 1 base and J 0 bases, with 6 bases left between them. The CDR3 bases are TGCGCCAGCAGCCAAGGCAGGATGAACACTGAAGCTTTCTTT. Translating gives CASSQGRMNTEAFF.

This chain links TRBV9 with TRBJ1-2; 7 bases fit TRBD1. The CDR3 sequence is 13 residues long. Germline V lookup: CDR1 SGDLS, CDR2 YYNGEE. V shed 3 bases, J shed 2 bases, and the junction held 1 base outside the gene matches. The CDR3 region is CASSEGQNYGYTF. The CDR3 region has the DNA TGTGCCAGCAGCGAGGGACAGAACTATGGCTACACCTTC.

This clone was detected only once. The V and J genes are TRBV2 and TRBJ2-5; D not resolved. From germline, CDR1 is SNHLY and CDR2 FYNNEI. The V end was cut by 4 bases, the J end by 2 bases, with 14 bases between. The length of the CDR3 is 15 residues. The CDR3 is CASSGGPTGQETQYF. The CDR3 bases are TGTGCCAGCAGTGGCGGACCGACCGGGCAAGAGACCCAGTACTTC. Drawing the rest from reference TRBV2 and TRBJ2-5, the complete variable domain is EPEVTQTPSHQVTQMGQEVILRCVPISNHLYFYWYRQILGQKVEFLVSFYNNEISEKSEIFDDQFSVERPDGSNFTLKIRSTKLEDSAMYFCASSGGPTGQETQYFGPGTRLLVL.

V gene TRBV7-6 combines with J gene TRBJ2-5; TRBD2 matches at 13 bases. V lost 3 bases, J lost 5 bases, and 3 bases stayed unmatched. CDR1 is SGHVS, CDR2 FNYEAQ, per germline. CDR3 size: 15 residues. The CDR3 DNA reads as TGTGCCAGCAGCTTGGCGACTAGCGGGGGGGAGACCCAGTACTTC. Amino acid sequence: CASSLATSGGETQYF.

This chain connects TRBV9 to TRBJ2-3, with D perhaps matching TRBD2 (7 bases). This CDR3 is built from 16 residues. CDR1 SGDLS and CDR2 YYNGEE come from the germline V gene. V lost 3 bases and J 2 bases, leaving 16 bases between the germline ends. This chain's CDR3 is CASSAQGGGNTDTQYF. The CDR3 DNA is TGTGCCAGCAGCGCCCAGGGCGGGGGCAACACAGATACGCAGTATTTT.

In DNA, the CDR3 is TGTGCCAGCAGCTTAGAAGGGGGTCCTGGGGACACTGAAGCTTTCTTT. Its translation: CASSLEGGPGDTEAFF. This chain joins TRBV13 and TRBJ1-1; D perhaps matches TRBD1 (6 bases). Deletions cut 1 base from V and 3 bases from J, with 15 bases between. This CDR3 has 16 amino acids. Germline V gene lookup returns CDR1 PRHDT and CDR2 FYEKMQ (reference sequence). The full variable domain, in which reference TRBV13 and TRBJ1-1 provide the parts outside the CDR3, is AAGVIQSPRHLIKEKRETATLKCYPIPRHDTVYWYQQGPGQDPQFLISFYEKMQSDKGSIPDRFSAQQFSDYHSELNMSSLELGDSALYFCASSLEGGPGDTEAFFGQGTRLTVV.

The chain links TRBV4-2 to TRBJ2-1; D gene ambiguous. The germline V and J ends were trimmed by 0 bases and 9 bases, with 6 bases remaining between them. This CDR3 contains 12 residues. Per germline, CDR1 LGHNA and CDR2 YNFKEQ. The CDR3: CASSQESGEQFF. In DNA, the CDR3 is TGTGCCAGCAGCCAAGAATCCGGTGAGCAGTTCTTC.

A few counts support this clone. The chain combines TRBV30 with TRBJ1-1; no clear D gene. The CDR3 covers 11 residues. The V gene's germline CDR1 is GTSNPN and CDR2 SVGIG (reference sequence). Trimming took 1 base from V and 10 from J, leaving 10 bases between them. CDR3 in amino acids: CAWSGRLGAFF. The CDR3 DNA follows: TGTGCCTGGAGTGGCCGGCTGGGAGCTTTCTTT.

The chain employs TRBV19 and TRBJ2-3; D remains unclear. This CDR3 region has 15 residues. Germline V lookup: CDR1 LNHDA, CDR2 SQIVND (reference sequence). Trimming took off 0 bases at V and 2 bases at J, with 9 bases between the two ends. CDR3 coding DNA: TGTGCCAGTAGTATAGATGGCAGGTACACAGATACGCAGTATTTT. This sequence encodes CASSIDGRYTDTQYF.